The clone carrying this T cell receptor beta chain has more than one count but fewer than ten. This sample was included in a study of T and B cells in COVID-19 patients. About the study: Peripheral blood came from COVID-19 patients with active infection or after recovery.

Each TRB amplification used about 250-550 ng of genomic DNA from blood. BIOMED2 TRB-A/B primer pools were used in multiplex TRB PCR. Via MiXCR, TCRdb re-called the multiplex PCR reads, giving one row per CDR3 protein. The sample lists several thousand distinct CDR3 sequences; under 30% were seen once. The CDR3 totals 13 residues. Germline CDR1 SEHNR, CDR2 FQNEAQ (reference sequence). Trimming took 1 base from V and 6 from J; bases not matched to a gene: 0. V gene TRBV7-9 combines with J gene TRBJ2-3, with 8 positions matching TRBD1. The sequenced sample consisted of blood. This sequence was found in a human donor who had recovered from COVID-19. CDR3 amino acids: CASSLGQGDTQYF. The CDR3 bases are TGTGCCAGCAGCTTAGGACAGGGGGATACGCAGTATTTT.